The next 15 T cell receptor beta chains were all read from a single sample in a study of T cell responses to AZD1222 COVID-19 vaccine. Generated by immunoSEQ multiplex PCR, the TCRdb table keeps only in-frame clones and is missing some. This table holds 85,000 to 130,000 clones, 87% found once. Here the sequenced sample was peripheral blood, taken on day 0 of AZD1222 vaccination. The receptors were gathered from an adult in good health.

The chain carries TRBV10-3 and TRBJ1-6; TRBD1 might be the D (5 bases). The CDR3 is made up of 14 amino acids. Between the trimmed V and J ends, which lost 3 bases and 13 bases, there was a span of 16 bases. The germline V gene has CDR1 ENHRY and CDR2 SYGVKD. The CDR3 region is CAISEGGVIHPLHF. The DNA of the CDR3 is TGTGCCATCAGTGAAGGAGGGGTAATTCACCCCCTCCACTTT.

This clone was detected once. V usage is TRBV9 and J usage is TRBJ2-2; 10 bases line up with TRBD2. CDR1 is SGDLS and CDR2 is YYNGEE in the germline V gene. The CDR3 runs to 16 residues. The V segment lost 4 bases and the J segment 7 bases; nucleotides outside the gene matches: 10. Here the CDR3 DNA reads TGTGCCAGCAGCCAGGGCGCTAGCGGGGGTGGCGGGGAGCTGTTTTTT. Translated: CASSQGASGGGGELFF.

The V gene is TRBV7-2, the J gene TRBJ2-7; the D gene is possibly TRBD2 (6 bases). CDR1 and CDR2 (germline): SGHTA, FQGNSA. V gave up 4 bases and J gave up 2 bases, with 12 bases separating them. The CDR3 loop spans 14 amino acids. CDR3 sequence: CASSSGLLPYEQYF. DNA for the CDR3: TGTGCCAGCAGCTCGGGACTCCTCCCCTACGAGCAGTACTTC.

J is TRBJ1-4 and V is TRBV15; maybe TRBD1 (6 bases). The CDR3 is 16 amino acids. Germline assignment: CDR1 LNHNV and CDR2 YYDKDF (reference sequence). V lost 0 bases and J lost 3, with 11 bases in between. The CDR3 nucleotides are TGTGCCACCAGCAGAGATTGGACAGCCTCTAATGAAAAACTGTTTTTT. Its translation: CATSRDWTASNEKLFF.

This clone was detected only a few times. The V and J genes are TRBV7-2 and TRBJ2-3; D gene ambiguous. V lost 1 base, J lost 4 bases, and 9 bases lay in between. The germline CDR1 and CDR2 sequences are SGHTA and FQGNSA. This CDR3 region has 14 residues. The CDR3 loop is CASSLGSSPDTQYF. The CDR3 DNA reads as TGTGCCAGCAGCTTAGGTTCATCCCCAGATACGCAGTATTTT. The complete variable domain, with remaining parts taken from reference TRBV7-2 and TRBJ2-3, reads GAGVSQSPSNKVTEKGKDVELRCDPISGHTALYWYRQSLGQGLEFLIYFQGNSAPDKSGLPSDRFSAERTGGSVSTLTIQRTQQEDSAVYLCASSLGSSPDTQYFGPGTRLTVL.

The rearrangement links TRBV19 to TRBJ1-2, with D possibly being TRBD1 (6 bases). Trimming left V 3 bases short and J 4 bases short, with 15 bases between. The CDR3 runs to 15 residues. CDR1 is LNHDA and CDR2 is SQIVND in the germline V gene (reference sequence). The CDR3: CASSIGGSLGYGYTF. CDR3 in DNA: TGTGCCAGTAGTATCGGGGGCAGCCTGGGCTATGGCTACACCTTC.

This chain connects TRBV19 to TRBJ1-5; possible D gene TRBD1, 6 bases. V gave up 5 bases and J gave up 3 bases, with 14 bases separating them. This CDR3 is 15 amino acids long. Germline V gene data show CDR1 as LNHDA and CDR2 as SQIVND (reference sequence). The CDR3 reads CASSLIWDINQPQHF. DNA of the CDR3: TGTGCCAGTAGTCTCATCTGGGACATCAATCAGCCCCAGCATTTT.

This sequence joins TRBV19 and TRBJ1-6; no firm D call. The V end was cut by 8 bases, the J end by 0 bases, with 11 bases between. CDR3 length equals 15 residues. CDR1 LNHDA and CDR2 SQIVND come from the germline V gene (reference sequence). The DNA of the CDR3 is TGTGCCAGTCAAACAGCGAGCTCCTATAATTCACCCCTCCACTTT. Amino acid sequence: CASQTASSYNSPLHF.

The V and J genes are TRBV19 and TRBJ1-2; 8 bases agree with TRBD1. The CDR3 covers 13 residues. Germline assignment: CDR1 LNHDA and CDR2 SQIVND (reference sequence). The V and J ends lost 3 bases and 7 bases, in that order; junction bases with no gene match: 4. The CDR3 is CASSISGGTGYTF. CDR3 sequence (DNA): TGTGCCAGTAGTATTTCAGGGGGCACTGGCTACACCTTC.

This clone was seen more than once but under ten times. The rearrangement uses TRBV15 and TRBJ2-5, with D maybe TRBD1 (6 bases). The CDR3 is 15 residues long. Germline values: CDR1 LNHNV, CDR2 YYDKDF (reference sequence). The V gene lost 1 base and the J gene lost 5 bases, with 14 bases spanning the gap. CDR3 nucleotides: TGTGCCACCAGCAGAGTAGGACAGTCGGTGGAGACCCAGTACTTC. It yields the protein CATSRVGQSVETQYF.

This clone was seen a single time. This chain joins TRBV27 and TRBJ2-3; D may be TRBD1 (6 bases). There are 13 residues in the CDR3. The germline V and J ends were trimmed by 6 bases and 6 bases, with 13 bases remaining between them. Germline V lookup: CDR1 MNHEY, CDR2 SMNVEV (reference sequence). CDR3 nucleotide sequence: TGTGCCAGCAGCAGGGGCGCCAAGGATACGCAGTATTTT. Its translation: CASSRGAKDTQYF.

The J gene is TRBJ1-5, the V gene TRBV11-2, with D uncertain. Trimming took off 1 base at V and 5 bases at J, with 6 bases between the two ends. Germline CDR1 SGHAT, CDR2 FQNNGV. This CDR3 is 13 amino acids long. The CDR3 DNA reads TGTGCCAGCAGCTTAGCAGGTTATCAGCCCCAGCATTTT. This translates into CASSLAGYQPQHF.

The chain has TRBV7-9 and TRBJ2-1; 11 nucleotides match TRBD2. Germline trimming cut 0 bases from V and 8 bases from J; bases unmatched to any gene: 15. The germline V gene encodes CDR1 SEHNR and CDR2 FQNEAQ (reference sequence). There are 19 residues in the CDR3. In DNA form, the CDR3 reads TGTGCCAGCAGCTTAGCGGCTAGCGGGGGGCAGGGGAATATCGATGAGCAGTTCTTC. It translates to CASSLAASGGQGNIDEQFF.

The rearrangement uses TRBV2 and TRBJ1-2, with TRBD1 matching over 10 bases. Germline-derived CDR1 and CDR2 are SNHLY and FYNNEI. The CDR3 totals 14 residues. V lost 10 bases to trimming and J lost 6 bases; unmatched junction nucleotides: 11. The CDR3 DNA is TGTGCCACCAGGGACAGGGGCCGGTTTGATGGCTACACCTTC. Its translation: CATRDRGRFDGYTF.

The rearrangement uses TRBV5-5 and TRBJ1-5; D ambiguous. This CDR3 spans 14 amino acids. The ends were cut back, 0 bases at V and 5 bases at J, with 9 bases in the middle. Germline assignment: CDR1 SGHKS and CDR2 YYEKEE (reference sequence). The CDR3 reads CASSLDGRDQPQHF. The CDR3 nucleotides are TGTGCCAGCAGCTTGGACGGACGGGATCAGCCCCAGCATTTT.